These 17 T cell receptor beta chains originate from one sample sequenced in a study of blood T cells in healthy people across ages. It was with a sample-barcoded 5' primer and a J-beta primer mix that a second PCR of roughly 7 to 12 cycles was run. TCRdb re-called the 5' RACE reads through MiXCR, storing one row per CDR3 protein. The sample yields 750,000 or so distinct CDR3 sequences, roughly 25% seen once. These data were also reused for a study on T cells of mothers and their children.

The sequenced material came from blood. These receptors were collected from a boy younger than 18 in good health.

The chain couples TRBV28 to TRBJ2-7, with a tentative D call TRBD1 (5 bases). Trimming shortened V by 5 bases and J by 2 bases, and 13 bases separated the two germline ends. Germline V gene lookup returns CDR1 MDHEN and CDR2 SYDVKM. The CDR3 is 14 residues long. CDR3 nucleotide sequence: TGTGCCAGCAGTACTCCGACAGCCCCCTACGAGCAGTACTTC. The encoded protein is CASSTPTAPYEQYF.

This chain uses TRBV12-3 or TRBV12-4 with TRBJ2-4; 9 bases are a match to TRBD2. Trimming removed 2 bases from V and 7 bases from J; junction bases left unmatched: 0. The CDR3 spans 13 residues. This CDR3 reads CASSLLAGNIQYF. The CDR3 DNA reads as TGTGCCAGCAGTTTACTAGCGGGGAACATTCAGTACTTC.

The chain uses TRBV12-3 or TRBV12-4 and TRBJ2-7, with D unresolved. The CDR3 is made up of 13 amino acids. V was shortened by 3 bases and J by 2 bases, with 8 bases between the two germline ends. As DNA, the CDR3 is TGTGCCAGCAGTTTTACTCTTCCCTACGAGCAGTACTTC. Protein sequence: CASSFTLPYEQYF.

This clonotype was observed a handful of times. V is TRBV5-1 and J is TRBJ2-2; 8 bases are shared with TRBD2. This CDR3 spans 17 amino acids. Germline V gene lookup returns CDR1 SGHRS and CDR2 YFSETQ. Unmatched junction bases numbered 6, after V lost 2 bases and J lost 0 bases. The CDR3 DNA is TGCGCCAGCAGCTTTAGGTTAGCGGGGACGAACACCGGGGAGCTGTTTTTT. This gives the protein CASSFRLAGTNTGELFF.

The rearrangement uses TRBV7-2 and TRBJ2-3; TRBD1 agrees at 8 bases. This CDR3 has 15 residues. V lost 2 bases and J lost 2; bases outside the gene matches: 3. Germline V gene lookup returns CDR1 SGHTA and CDR2 FQGNSA. This CDR3 reads CASSLRGQATDTQYF. The CDR3 bases are TGTGCCAGCAGCTTAAGGGGACAGGCCACAGATACGCAGTATTTT.

This clonotype was recorded at least ten times. V gene TRBV14 combines with J gene TRBJ2-3, with D uncertain. Germline CDR1 is SGHDN and CDR2 is FVKESK. Between the trimmed V and J ends, which lost 3 bases and 0 bases, there was a span of 1 base. There are 12 residues in the CDR3. The DNA for the CDR3 is TGTGCCAGCAGCCAGAGCACAGATACGCAGTATTTT. Translated, it gives CASSQSTDTQYF.

The rearrangement links TRBV6-5 to TRBJ2-3; the D is unclear. There are 15 residues in the CDR3. CDR1 and CDR2 from the germline V gene are MNHEY and SVGAGI. With 2 bases removed from V and 5 bases from J, the gap between germline ends came to 14 bases. CDR3 region: CASSYGGQSQDTQYF. The CDR3 nucleotides are TGTGCCAGCAGTTACGGTGGGCAGTCGCAAGATACGCAGTATTTT.

This clonotype has a handful of counts. The chain joins TRBV5-5 to TRBJ2-4; D is tentatively TRBD1 or TRBD2 (5 bases each). CDR3 length: 15 amino acids. Trimming left V 2 bases short and J 8 bases short, with 17 bases between. From germline, CDR1 is SGHKS and CDR2 YYEKEE (reference sequence). The CDR3 coding sequence is TGTGCCAGCAGCTTAACGCAGGGTATGGGGGACATTCAGTACTTC. It yields the protein CASSLTQGMGDIQYF.

This chain uses TRBV7-2 with TRBJ2-1; D unclear. Germline V gene lookup returns CDR1 SGHTA and CDR2 FQGNSA. V dropped 5 bases and J dropped 1 base, with 9 bases sitting between them. CDR3 length: 14 amino acids. The CDR3 protein is CASSRDGSYNEQFF. CDR3 sequence (DNA): TGTGCCAGCAGCCGCGATGGTTCCTACAATGAGCAGTTCTTC.

V usage is TRBV7-2 and J usage is TRBJ2-1; tentative D call: TRBD2 (5 bases). The CDR3 is made up of 15 amino acids. Germline CDR1 SGHTA, CDR2 FQGNSA. Trimming shortened V by 0 bases and J by 5 bases, and 11 bases separated the two germline ends. CDR3 in DNA: TGTGCCAGCAGCTTAGCGGGGAGTGGCCACAATGAGCAGTTCTTC. It codes for CASSLAGSGHNEQFF. The full variable domain, completed using reference TRBV7-2 and TRBJ2-1, is GAGVSQSPSNKVTEKGKDVELRCDPISGHTALYWYRQSLGQGLEFLIYFQGNSAPDKSGLPSDRFSAERTGGSVSTLTIQRTQQEDSAVYLCASSLAGSGHNEQFFGPGTRLTVL.

The CDR3 DNA reads TGTGCCAGCAGCCAAGTGGATAGGGCAGTTGAGCAGTTCTTC. Translation gives CASSQVDRAVEQFF. V gene TRBV14 combines with J gene TRBJ2-1; D unresolved. The V end lost 1 base, the J end lost 9 bases, and 13 bases lay between the germline ends. This CDR3 contains 14 residues. Germline loops: CDR1 SGHDN, CDR2 FVKESK.

This chain links TRBV27 with TRBJ2-7; the D is unclear. Germline V lookup: CDR1 MNHEY, CDR2 SMNVEV (reference sequence). The CDR3 consists of 14 residues. V shed 6 bases and J shed 2 bases, with 14 bases lying between them. The CDR3 DNA reads TGTGCCAGCAGCGGTCGCGTACCACCCTACGAGCAGTACTTC. Its protein product is CASSGRVPPYEQYF.

V gene TRBV29-1 combines with J gene TRBJ2-3, with TRBD2 matching 9 bases. Germline CDR1 reads SQVTM; CDR2 reads ANQGSEA. The junction had 21 bases not matched to a gene; V was cut back by 2 bases and J by 6 bases. The CDR3 has 19 amino acids. The CDR3 DNA reads as TGCAGCGTTGAATGGGTGACTGGACTAGCGAAATACAAGAGTGATACGCAGTATTTT. It yields the protein CSVEWVTGLAKYKSDTQYF.

This clonotype was counted ten times or more. The gene calls are TRBV7-2 and TRBJ2-5, with a weak D call TRBD2 (6 bases). The CDR3 has 10 amino acids. Trimming cost V 4 bases and J 11 bases, with 8 bases left between them. Germline lookup yields CDR1 SGHTA and CDR2 FQGNSA. The CDR3 spells CASSSGTQYF. The CDR3 coding sequence is TGTGCCAGCAGCTCCGGGACTCAGTACTTC.

The V gene is TRBV20-1, the J gene TRBJ2-1; the match to TRBD2 covers 8 bases. The trim removed 1 base at V and 2 bases at J, leaving 10 bases unmatched. The CDR3 runs 17 residues. Germline CDR1 and CDR2: DFQATT and SNEGSKA (reference sequence). The CDR3 sequence: CSARGALAAKPYNEQFF. The CDR3 DNA sequence: TGCAGTGCTAGAGGCGCACTAGCGGCAAAGCCCTACAATGAGCAGTTCTTC.

This clonotype was recorded a few times. The CDR3 DNA sequence: TGTGCCAGCGGCCGGGACACCCCTAACTATGGCTACACCTTC. It codes for CASGRDTPNYGYTF. J is TRBJ1-2 and V is TRBV25-1; possible D gene TRBD1, 6 bases. The germline V gene has CDR1 MGHDK and CDR2 SYGVNS. V was shortened by 8 bases and J by 0 bases, with 13 bases between the two germline ends. The CDR3 sequence is 14 residues long.

The rearrangement uses TRBV7-8 and TRBJ2-7; 10 bases align to TRBD1. The CDR3 extends over 16 amino acids. Trimming cost V 5 bases and J 0 bases; bases outside gene matches: 7. Looked up from germline, CDR1 is SGHVS and CDR2 is FQNEAQ. The DNA of the CDR3 is TGTGCCAGCAGCGCGAGACAGGGGGCGAGCTCCTACGAGCAGTACTTC. This translates into CASSARQGASSYEQYF.